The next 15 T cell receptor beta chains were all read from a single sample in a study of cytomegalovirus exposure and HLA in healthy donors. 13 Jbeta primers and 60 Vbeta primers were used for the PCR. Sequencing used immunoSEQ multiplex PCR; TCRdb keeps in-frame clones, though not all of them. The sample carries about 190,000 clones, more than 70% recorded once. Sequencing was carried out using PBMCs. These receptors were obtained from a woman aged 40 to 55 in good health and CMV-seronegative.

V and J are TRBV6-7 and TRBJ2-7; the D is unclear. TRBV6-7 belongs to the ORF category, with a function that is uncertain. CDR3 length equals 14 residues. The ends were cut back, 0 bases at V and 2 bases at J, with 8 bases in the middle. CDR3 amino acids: CASSYSQSTYEQYF. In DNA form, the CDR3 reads TGTGCCAGCAGTTACTCTCAGTCAACCTACGAGCAGTACTTC.

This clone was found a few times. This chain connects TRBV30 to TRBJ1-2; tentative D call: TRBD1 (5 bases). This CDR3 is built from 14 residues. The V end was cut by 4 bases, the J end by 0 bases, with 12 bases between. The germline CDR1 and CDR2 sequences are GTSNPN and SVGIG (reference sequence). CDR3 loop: CAWNRRPTNYGYTF. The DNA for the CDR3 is TGTGCCTGGAACAGGCGCCCGACTAACTATGGCTACACCTTC.

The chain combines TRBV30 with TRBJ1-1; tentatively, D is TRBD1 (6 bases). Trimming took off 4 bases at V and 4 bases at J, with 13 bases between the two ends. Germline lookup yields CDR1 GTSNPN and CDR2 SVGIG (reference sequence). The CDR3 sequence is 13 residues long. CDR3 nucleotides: TGTGCCTGGAACCAGGGGATGGGCACTGAAGCTTTCTTT. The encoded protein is CAWNQGMGTEAFF.

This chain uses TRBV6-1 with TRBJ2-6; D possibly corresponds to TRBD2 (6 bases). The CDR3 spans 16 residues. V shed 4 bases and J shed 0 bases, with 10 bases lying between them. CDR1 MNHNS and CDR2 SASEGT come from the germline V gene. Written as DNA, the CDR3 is TGTGCCAGCAGTGTGAGGAGGGCCTCTGGGGCCAACGTCCTGACTTTC. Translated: CASSVRRASGANVLTF.

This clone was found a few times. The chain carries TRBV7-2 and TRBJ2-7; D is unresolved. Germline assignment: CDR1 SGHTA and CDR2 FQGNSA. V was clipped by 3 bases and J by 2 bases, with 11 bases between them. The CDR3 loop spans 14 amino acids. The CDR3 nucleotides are TGTGCCAGCAGCTTGTCCCAGACAACCTACGAGCAGTACTTC. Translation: CASSLSQTTYEQYF.

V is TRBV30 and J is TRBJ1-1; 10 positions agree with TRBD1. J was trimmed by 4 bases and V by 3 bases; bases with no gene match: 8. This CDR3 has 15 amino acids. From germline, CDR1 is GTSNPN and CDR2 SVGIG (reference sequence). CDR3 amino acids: CAWRGKDRGFTEAFF. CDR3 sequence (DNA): TGTGCCTGGAGGGGGAAGGACAGGGGGTTCACTGAAGCTTTCTTT.

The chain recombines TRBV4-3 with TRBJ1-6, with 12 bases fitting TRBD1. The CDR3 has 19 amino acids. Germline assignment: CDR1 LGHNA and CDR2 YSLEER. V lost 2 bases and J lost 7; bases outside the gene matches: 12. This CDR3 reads CASSQPGQGAFAANSPLHF. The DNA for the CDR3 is TGCGCCAGCAGCCAACCGGGACAGGGGGCTTTCGCCGCAAATTCACCCCTCCACTTT.

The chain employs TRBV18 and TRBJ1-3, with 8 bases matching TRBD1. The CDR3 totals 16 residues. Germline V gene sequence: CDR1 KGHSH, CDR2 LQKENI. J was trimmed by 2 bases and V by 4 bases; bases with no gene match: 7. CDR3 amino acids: CASSRLEDRAGNTIYF. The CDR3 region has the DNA TGTGCCAGCTCACGGCTCGAGGACAGGGCTGGAAACACCATATATTTT.

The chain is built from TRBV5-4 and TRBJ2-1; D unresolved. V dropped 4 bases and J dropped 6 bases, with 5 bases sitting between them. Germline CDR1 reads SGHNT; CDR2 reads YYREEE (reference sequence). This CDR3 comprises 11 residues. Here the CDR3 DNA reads TGTGCCAGCAGCGTATCCAATGAGCAGTTCTTC. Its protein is CASSVSNEQFF. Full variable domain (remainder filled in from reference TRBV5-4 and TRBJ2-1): ETGVTQSPTHLIKTRGQQVTLRCSSQSGHNTVSWYQQALGQGPQFIFQYYREEENGRGNFPPRFSGLQFPNYSSELNVNALELDDSALYLCASSVSNEQFFGPGTRLTVL.

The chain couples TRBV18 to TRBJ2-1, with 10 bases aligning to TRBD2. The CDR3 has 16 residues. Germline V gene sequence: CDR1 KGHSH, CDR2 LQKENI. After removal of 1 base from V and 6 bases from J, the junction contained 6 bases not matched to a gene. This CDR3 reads CASSPLSGRVGNEQFF. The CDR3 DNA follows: TGTGCCAGCTCACCACTAAGCGGGAGGGTTGGCAATGAGCAGTTCTTC. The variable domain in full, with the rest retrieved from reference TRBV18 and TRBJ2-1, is NAGVMQNPRHLVRRRGQEARLRCSPMKGHSHVYWYRQLPEEGLKFMVYLQKENIIDESGMPKERFSAEFPKEGPSILRIQQVVRGDSAAYFCASSPLSGRVGNEQFFGPGTRLTVL.

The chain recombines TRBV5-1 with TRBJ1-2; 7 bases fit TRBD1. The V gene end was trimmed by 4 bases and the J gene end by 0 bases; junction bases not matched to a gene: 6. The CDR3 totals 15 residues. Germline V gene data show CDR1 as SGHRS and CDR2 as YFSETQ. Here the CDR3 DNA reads TGCGCCAGCAGCCAAGGACAGGTCTCTAACTATGGCTACACCTTC. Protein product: CASSQGQVSNYGYTF.

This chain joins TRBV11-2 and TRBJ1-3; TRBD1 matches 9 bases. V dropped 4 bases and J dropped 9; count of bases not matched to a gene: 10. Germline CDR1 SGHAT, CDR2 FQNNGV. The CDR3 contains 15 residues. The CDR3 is CASSSGQGYQSTIYF. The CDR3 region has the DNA TGTGCCAGCAGCTCTGGACAGGGGTACCAAAGCACCATATATTTT.

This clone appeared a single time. DNA for the CDR3: TGTGCCAGTAGTCCTAGCGGGAGGGCCGGAACCGGGGAGCTGTTTTTT. Its protein is CASSPSGRAGTGELFF. This chain links TRBV19 with TRBJ2-2, with 12 bases lining up with TRBD2. The CDR3 is made up of 16 amino acids. Germline assignment: CDR1 LNHDA and CDR2 SQIVND (reference sequence). The ends lost 5 bases at V and 5 bases at J; junction bases unmatched: 6.

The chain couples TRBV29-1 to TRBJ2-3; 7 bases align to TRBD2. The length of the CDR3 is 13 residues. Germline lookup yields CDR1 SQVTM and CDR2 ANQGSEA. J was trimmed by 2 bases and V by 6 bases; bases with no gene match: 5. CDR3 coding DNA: TGCAGCGTCGGGGGGTCAACCACAGATACGCAGTATTTT. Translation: CSVGGSTTDTQYF.

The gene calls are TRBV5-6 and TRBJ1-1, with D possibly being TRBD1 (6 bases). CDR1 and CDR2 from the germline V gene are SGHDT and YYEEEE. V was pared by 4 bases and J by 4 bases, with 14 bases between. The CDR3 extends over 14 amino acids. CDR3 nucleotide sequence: TGTGCCAGCAGCCTGGGGCAGGGGACCACTGAAGCTTTCTTT. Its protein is CASSLGQGTTEAFF.